This T cell receptor (beta chain) was retrieved from a study of radiotherapy plus CTLA-4 blockade in lung cancer. Whole-study findings and limits: Researchers report tumor-derived TCR clones expanding in blood after radiotherapy plus ipilimumab.

Measured with immunoSEQ multiplex PCR; TCRdb has only the in-frame clones, and not every one. The table has 65,000 to 95,000 clones, roughly 84% seen once. V gave up 2 bases and J gave up 5 bases, with 13 bases separating them. The CDR3 has 16 residues. Germline lookup yields CDR1 MNHNS and CDR2 SASEGT. On this clone itself: Its specificity is unknown.

Sequenced here: peripheral blood, sampled from a patient treated with radiotherapy plus ipilimumab. The source is a human donor with non-small cell lung cancer that progressed on radiotherapy plus ipilimumab. The rearrangement links TRBV6-1 to TRBJ1-6; no reliable D call. CDR3 residues: CASSEREVLDNSPLHF. For the CDR3, the DNA is TGTGCCAGCAGTGAAAGGGAGGTCTTAGATAATTCACCCCTCCACTTT.